A selection of T cell receptor beta chains follows, all from one sample in a study of CD8+ T cells in alopecia areata. Using immunoSEQ multiplex PCR, the repertoire was profiled, and TCRdb retains in-frame clones only, with some absent. The repertoire holds 100,000 or so clones, with roughly three fifths as singletons. The source material was CD8+ T cells sorted from blood, sampled at roughly week 58, from a patient treated with tofacitinib. These receptors were obtained from a human donor with alopecia areata. The CDR3 runs from the conserved cysteine through the conserved F or W. A D gene is named only where the DNA matches it firmly. Some rows have no size entry. The others give once, few or many, or a class for an expanded clone.

>TRBJ1-1|.|TRBV7-9|.
CASSLSLNTEAFF
TGTGCCAGCAGCTTATCCCTGAACACTGAAGCTTTCTTT
>TRBJ1-2|TRBD1|TRBV30|.
CAWSPGTGGVGYTF
TGTGCCTGGAGTCCCGGGACAGGGGGTGTTGGCTACACCTTC
>TRBJ1-3|.|TRBV13|.
CASTPAHLQTPRNTIYF
TGTGCCAGCACCCCAGCACACCTTCAGACCCCCCGAAACACCATATATTTT
>TRBJ2-3|.|TRBV7-9|.
CASSLAGADTQYF
TGTGCCAGCAGCTTAGCGGGCGCAGATACGCAGTATTTT
>TRBJ1-2|.|TRBV14|.
CASSQGQVGGYTF
TGTGCCAGCAGCCAAGGACAGGTGGGCGGCTACACCTTC
>TRBJ2-7|TRBD2|TRBV7-9|.
CASSPRTSGGYEQYF
TGTGCCAGCAGCCCTCGGACTAGCGGGGGTTACGAGCAGTACTTC
>TRBJ1-1|.|TRBV30|.
CAWNKNTEAFF
TGTGCCTGGAACAAGAACACTGAAGCTTTCTTT
>TRBJ2-1|.|TRBV5-6|.
CASSRHRSPSHEQFF
TGTGCCAGCAGCCGGCACAGGTCACCTAGCCATGAGCAGTTCTTC
>TRBJ2-1|TRBD1|TRBV14|few
CASSRRPGQVSNEQFF
TGTGCCAGCAGCCGGCGTCCGGGACAGGTTTCCAATGAGCAGTTCTTC
>TRBJ2-5|TRBD1|TRBV7-9|.
CASSPRDRAETQYF
TGTGCCAGCAGCCCGCGAGACAGGGCGGAGACCCAGTACTTC
>TRBJ2-2|TRBD2|TRBV9|.
CASSPTGGAAGELFF
TGTGCCAGCAGCCCCACGGGGGGGGCGGCCGGGGAGCTGTTTTTT
>TRBJ1-3|TRBD1|TRBV9|.
CASSPRTGGAPGNTIYF
TGTGCCAGCAGCCCCAGGACAGGGGGCGCTCCTGGAAACACCATATATTTT
>TRBJ2-1|TRBD2|TRBV11-2|few
CASSLGFSGGRHNEQFF
TGTGCCAGCAGTTTAGGGTTCAGCGGGGGAAGACACAATGAGCAGTTCTTC
>TRBJ1-1|.|TRBV30|.
CAWSVLWNTEAFF
TGTGCCTGGAGTGTACTCTGGAACACTGAAGCTTTCTTT
>TRBJ1-5|.|TRBV6-1|.
CASSDRRNQPQHF
TGTGCCAGCAGTGATCGTAGGAATCAGCCCCAGCATTTT
>TRBJ1-2|.|TRBV6-1|.
CASSEGPGYTF
TGTGCCAGCAGTGAAGGCCCTGGCTACACCTTC
>TRBJ2-5|TRBD2|TRBV7-2|.
CASNHGGGGETQYF
TGTGCCAGCAACCACGGGGGGGGTGGAGAGACCCAGTACTTC
>TRBJ1-1|.|TRBV27|.
CASSLLGGREAFF
TGTGCCAGCAGTTTATTGGGGGGAAGGGAGGCTTTCTTT
>TRBJ1-6|.|TRBV7-9|.
CASSLGGLGNSPLHF
TGTGCCAGCAGCTTAGGGGGGCTGGGAAATTCACCCCTCCACTTT
>TRBJ2-7|TRBD1|TRBV6-1|.
CASSGDRGSGEQYF
TGTGCCAGCAGTGGGGACAGGGGATCGGGCGAGCAGTACTTC
>TRBJ2-7|TRBD1|TRBV13|few
CASSFSTGEGYEQYF
TGTGCCAGCAGCTTCTCGACAGGGGAAGGGTACGAGCAGTACTTC
>TRBJ2-3|.|TRBV11-2|.
CASSSGALTDTQYF
TGTGCCAGCAGCTCCGGGGCCCTCACAGATACGCAGTATTTT
>TRBJ1-1|.|TRBV7-9|few
CASSLDWAGGNTEAFF
TGTGCCAGCAGCTTAGATTGGGCAGGTGGAAACACTGAAGCTTTCTTT
>TRBJ2-5|.|TRBV6-5|.
CASRDMNMYQETQYF
TGTGCCAGCAGGGACATGAACATGTACCAAGAGACCCAGTACTTC
>TRBJ1-4|.|TRBV9|.
CASSTTPATNEKLFF
TGTGCCAGCAGCACAACTCCAGCAACTAATGAAAAACTGTTTTTT
>TRBJ2-1|.|TRBV12-5|few
CASGLAGALGGQFF
TGTGCTAGTGGTTTGGCAGGGGCCCTAGGGGGGCAGTTCTTC
>TRBJ2-2|TRBD1|TRBV5-1|few
CASSSSTGSDTGELFF
TGCGCCAGCAGCTCCTCGACAGGGTCGGACACCGGGGAGCTGTTTTTT
>TRBJ2-7|.|TRBV5-1|few
CASSFLRVPPYEQYF
TGCGCCAGCAGCTTCTTAAGGGTGCCCCCCTACGAGCAGTACTTC
>TRBJ1-1|.|TRBV5-1|once
CASSRWRNTEAFF
TGCGCCAGCAGCCGCTGGAGGAACACTGAAGCTTTCTTT
>TRBJ1-5|.|TRBV11-2|.
CASSLSATDQPQHF
TGTGCCAGCAGCTTAAGTGCGACGGATCAGCCCCAGCATTTT
>TRBJ1-2|TRBD1|TRBV5-6|.
CASSNRGGYGYTF
TGTGCCAGCAGCAACAGGGGTGGCTATGGCTACACCTTC
>TRBJ1-5|.|TRBV2|few
CASSDGRTSNQPQHF
TGTGCCAGCAGTGACGGCAGAACTTCTAATCAGCCCCAGCATTTT
>TRBJ2-1|.|TRBV6-6|.
CASSYSWAYNEQFF
TGTGCCAGCAGTTACTCCTGGGCCTACAATGAGCAGTTCTTC
>TRBJ1-6|TRBD1|TRBV7-8|.
CASSPGQGGSPLHF
TGTGCCAGCAGCCCGGGACAGGGAGGTTCACCCCTCCACTTT